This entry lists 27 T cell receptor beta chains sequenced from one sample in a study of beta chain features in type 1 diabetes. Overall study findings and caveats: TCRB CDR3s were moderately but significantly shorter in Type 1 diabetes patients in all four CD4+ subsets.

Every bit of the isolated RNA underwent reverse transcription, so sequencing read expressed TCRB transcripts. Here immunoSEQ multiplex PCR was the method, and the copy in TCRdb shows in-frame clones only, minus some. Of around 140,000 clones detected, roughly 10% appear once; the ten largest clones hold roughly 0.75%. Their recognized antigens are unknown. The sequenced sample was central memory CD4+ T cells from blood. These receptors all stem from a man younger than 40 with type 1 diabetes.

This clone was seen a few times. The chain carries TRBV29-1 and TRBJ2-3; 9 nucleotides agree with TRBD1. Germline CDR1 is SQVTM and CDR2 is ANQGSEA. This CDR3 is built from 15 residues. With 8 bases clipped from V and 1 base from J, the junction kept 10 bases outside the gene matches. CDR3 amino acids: CSSNGRDRGTDTQYF. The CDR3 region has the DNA TGCAGCTCAAACGGCCGGGACAGGGGCACAGATACGCAGTATTTT.

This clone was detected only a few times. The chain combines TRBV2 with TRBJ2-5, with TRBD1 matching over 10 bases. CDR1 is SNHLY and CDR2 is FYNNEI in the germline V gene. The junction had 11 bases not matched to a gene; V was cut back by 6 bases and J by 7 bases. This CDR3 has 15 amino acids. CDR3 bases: TGTGCCAGCAGCCAATCCCGGGACAGGGGTCCGACCCAGTACTTC. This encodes CASSQSRDRGPTQYF. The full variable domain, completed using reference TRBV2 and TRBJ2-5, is EPEVTQTPSHQVTQMGQEVILRCVPISNHLYFYWYRQILGQKVEFLVSFYNNEISEKSEIFDDQFSVERPDGSNFTLKIRSTKLEDSAMYFCASSQSRDRGPTQYFGPGTRLLVL.

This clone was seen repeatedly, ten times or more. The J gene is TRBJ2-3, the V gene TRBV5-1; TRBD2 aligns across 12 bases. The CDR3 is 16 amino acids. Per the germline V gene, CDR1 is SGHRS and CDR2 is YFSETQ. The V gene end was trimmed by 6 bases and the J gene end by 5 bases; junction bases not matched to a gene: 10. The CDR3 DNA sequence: TGCGCCAGCACACTAGCGGGGGGCGCCCTCGGAGATACGCAGTATTTT. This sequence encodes CASTLAGGALGDTQYF. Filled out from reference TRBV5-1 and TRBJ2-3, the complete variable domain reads KAGVTQTPRYLIKTRGQQVTLSCSPISGHRSVSWYQQTPGQGLQFLFEYFSETQRNKGNFPGRFSGRQFSNSRSEMNVSTLELGDSALYLCASTLAGGALGDTQYFGPGTRLTVL.

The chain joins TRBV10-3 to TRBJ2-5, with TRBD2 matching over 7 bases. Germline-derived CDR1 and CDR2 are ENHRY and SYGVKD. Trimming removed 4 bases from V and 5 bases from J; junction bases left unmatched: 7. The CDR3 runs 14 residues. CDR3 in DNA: TGTGCCATCAGTGCCACTAGCGTGGAGGAGACCCAGTACTTC. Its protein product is CAISATSVEETQYF.

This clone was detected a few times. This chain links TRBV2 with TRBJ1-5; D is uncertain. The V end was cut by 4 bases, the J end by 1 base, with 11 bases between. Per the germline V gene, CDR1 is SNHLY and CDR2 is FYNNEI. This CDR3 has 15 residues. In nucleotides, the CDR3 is TGTGCCAGCAGTGTTGAGGGTTTAAGCAATCAGCCCCAGCATTTT. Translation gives CASSVEGLSNQPQHF. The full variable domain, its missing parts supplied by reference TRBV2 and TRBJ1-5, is EPEVTQTPSHQVTQMGQEVILRCVPISNHLYFYWYRQILGQKVEFLVSFYNNEISEKSEIFDDQFSVERPDGSNFTLKIRSTKLEDSAMYFCASSVEGLSNQPQHFGDGTRLSIL.

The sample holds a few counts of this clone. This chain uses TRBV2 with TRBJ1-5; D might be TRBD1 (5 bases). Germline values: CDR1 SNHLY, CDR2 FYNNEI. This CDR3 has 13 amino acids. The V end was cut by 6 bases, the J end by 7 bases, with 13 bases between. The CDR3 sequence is CASSVDRGQPQHF. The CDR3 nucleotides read TGTGCCAGCAGCGTCGACAGAGGACAGCCCCAGCATTTT.

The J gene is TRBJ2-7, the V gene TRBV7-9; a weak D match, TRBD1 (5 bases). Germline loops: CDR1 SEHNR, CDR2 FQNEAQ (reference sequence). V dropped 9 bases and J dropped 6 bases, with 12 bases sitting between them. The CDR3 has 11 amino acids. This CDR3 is CASTQGSEQYF. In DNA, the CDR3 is TGTGCCAGTACTCAGGGTTCCGAGCAGTACTTC.

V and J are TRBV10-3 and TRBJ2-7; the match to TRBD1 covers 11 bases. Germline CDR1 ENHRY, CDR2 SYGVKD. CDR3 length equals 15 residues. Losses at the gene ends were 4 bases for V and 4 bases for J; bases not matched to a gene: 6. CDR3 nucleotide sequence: TGTGCCATCAGTGTCGGACAGGGGGCGCGATACGAGCAGTACTTC. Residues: CAISVGQGARYEQYF.

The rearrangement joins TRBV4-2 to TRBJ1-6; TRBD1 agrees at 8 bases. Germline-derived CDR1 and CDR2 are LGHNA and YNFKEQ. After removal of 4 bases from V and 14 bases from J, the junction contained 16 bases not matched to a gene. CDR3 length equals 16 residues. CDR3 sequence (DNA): TGTGCCAGCAGCCCCCACTGGGCAGGGGGCGATCGGTCCCTCCACTTT. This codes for CASSPHWAGGDRSLHF.

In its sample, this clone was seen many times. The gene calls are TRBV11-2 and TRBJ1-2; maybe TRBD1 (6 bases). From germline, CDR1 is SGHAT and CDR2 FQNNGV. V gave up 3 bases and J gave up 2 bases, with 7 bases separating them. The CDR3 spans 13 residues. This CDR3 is CASSFGTNYGYTF. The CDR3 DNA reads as TGTGCCAGCAGCTTCGGGACAAACTATGGCTACACCTTC.

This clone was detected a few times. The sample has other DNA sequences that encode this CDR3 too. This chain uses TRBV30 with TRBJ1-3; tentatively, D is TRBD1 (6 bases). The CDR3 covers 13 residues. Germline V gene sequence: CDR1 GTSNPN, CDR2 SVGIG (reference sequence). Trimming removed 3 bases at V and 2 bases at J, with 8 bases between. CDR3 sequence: CAWRQGAGNTIYF. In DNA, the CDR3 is TGTGCCTGGAGACAGGGTGCTGGAAACACCATATATTTT.

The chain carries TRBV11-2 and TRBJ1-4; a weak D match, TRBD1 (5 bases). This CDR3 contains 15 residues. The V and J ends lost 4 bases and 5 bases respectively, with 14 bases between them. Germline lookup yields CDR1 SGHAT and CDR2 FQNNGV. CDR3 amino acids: CASSSLGHSNEKLFF. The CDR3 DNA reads TGTGCCAGCAGCTCCCTGGGGCACTCAAATGAAAAACTGTTTTTT.

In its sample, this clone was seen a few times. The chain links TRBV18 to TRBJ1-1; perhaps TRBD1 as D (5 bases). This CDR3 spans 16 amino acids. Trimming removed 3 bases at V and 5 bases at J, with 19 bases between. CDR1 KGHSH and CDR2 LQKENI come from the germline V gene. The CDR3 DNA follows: TGTGCCAGCTCACCTCTCGCTGGCAGGGTTGGTACTGAAGCTTTCTTT. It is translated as CASSPLAGRVGTEAFF.

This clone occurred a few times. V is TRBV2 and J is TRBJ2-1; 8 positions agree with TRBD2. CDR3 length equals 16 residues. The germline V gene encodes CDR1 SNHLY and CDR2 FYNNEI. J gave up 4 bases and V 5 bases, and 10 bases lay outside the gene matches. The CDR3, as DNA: TGTGCCAGCAGTCGACAAGGTAGCGGGGAATACAATGAGCAGTTCTTC. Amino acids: CASSRQGSGEYNEQFF.

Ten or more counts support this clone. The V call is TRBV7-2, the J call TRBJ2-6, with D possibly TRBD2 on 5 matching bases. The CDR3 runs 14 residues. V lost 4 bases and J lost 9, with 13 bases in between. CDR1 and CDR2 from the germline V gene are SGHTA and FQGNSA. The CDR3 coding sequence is TGTGCCAGCAGCTCCCAACGCCGGGGCAACGTCCTGACTTTC. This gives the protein CASSSQRRGNVLTF. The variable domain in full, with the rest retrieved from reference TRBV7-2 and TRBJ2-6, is GAGVSQSPSNKVTEKGKDVELRCDPISGHTALYWYRQSLGQGLEFLIYFQGNSAPDKSGLPSDRFSAERTGGSVSTLTIQRTQQEDSAVYLCASSSQRRGNVLTFGAGSRLTVL.

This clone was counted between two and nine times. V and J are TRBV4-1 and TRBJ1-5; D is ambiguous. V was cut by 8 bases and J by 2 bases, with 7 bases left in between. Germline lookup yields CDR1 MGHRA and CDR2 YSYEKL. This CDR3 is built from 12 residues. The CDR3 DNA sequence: TGCGCCAGCCGCGGGTGCAATCAGCCCCAGCATTTT. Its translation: CASRGCNQPQHF.

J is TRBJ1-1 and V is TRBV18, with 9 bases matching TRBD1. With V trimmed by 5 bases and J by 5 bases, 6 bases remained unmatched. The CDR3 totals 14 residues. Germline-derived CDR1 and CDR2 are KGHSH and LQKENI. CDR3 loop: CASSEGQGGTEAFF. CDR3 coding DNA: TGTGCCAGCTCAGAGGGACAGGGTGGAACTGAAGCTTTCTTT.

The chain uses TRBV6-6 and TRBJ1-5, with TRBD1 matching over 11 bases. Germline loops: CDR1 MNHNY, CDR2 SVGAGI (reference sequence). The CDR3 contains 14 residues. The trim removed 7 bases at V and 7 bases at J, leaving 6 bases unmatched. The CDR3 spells CASNLGQGDQPQHF. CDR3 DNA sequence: TGTGCCAGCAACTTGGGACAGGGGGACCAGCCCCAGCATTTT.

CDR3 in DNA: TGCGCCAGCAGCTTGGCATCTCGTCGGGGGGAGGAGACCCAGTACTTC. Translating it yields CASSLASRRGEETQYF. V gene TRBV5-1 combines with J gene TRBJ2-5, with TRBD2 matching 7 bases. The CDR3 extends over 16 amino acids. Looked up from germline, CDR1 is SGHRS and CDR2 is YFSETQ. V dropped 0 bases and J dropped 5; count of bases not matched to a gene: 10.

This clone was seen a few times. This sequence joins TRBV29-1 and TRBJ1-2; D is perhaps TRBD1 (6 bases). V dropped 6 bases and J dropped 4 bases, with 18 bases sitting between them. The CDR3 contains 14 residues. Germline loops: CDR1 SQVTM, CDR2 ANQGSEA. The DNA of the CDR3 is TGCAGCGTGGGGGGGTGGGGGCAGTCCTATGGCTACACCTTC. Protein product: CSVGGWGQSYGYTF.

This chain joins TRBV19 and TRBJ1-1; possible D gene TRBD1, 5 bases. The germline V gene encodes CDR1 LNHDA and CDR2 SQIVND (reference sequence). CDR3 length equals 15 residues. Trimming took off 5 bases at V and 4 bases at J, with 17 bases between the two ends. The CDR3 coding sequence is TGTGCCAGTAGTGCCCAGGGTCGGATGGGCACTGAAGCTTTCTTT. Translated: CASSAQGRMGTEAFF.

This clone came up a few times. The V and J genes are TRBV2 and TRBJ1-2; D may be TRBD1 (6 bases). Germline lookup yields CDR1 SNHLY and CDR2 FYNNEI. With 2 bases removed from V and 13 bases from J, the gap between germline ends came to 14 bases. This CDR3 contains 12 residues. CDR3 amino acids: CASSEQGPGGTF. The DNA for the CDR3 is TGTGCCAGCAGTGAACAGGGGCCCGGCGGCACCTTC.

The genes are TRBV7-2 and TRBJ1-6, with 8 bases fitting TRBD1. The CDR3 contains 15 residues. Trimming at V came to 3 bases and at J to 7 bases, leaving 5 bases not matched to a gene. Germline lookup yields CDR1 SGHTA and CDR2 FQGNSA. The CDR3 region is CASSFRDRMNSPLHF. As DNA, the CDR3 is TGTGCCAGCAGCTTTAGGGACAGGATGAATTCACCCCTCCACTTT. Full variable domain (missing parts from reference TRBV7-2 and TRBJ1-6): GAGVSQSPSNKVTEKGKDVELRCDPISGHTALYWYRQSLGQGLEFLIYFQGNSAPDKSGLPSDRFSAERTGGSVSTLTIQRTQQEDSAVYLCASSFRDRMNSPLHFGNGTRLTVT.

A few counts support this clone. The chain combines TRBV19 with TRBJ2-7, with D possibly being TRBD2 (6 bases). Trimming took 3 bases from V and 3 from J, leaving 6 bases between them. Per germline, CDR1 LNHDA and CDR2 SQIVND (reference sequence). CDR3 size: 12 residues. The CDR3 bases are TGTGCCAGTAGTATGGGGGGCTACGAGCAGTACTTC. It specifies CASSMGGYEQYF.

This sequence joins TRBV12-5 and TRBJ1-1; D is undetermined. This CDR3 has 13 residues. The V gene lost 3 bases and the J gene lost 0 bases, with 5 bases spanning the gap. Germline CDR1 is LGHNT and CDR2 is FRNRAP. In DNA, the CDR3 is TGTGCTAGTGGTTTTGACATGAACACTGAAGCTTTCTTT. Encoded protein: CASGFDMNTEAFF.

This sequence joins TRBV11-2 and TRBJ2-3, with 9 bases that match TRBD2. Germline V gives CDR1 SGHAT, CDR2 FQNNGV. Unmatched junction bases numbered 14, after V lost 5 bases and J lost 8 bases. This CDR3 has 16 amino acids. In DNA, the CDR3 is TGTGCCAGCAGCCCAGGGTTAGCGGGGGCGGCCGGTACGCAGTATTTT. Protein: CASSPGLAGAAGTQYF.

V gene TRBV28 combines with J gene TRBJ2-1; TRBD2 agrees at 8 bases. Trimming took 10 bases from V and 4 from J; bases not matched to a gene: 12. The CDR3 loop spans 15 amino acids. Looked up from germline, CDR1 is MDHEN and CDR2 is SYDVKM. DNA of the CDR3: TGTGCCACCCGCTGGGCGGCGGGGGGTTACAATGAGCAGTTCTTC. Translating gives CATRWAAGGYNEQFF.